A selection of T cell receptor beta chains follows, all from one sample in a study of molecular identifiers for immune sequencing clone quantification. TCRdb processed the PCR reads anew with MiXCR; each CDR3 protein has one entry. The table includes about 510,000 distinct CDR3 sequences, over 20% detected once. Specimen: naive CD8+ T cells from blood, with Jurkat cell RNA spiked in. These receptors all come from a human donor in good health. Some libraries in this study had Jurkat cell RNA spiked in. CDR3s include the opening cysteine and the closing phenylalanine or tryptophan. A D gene is named only where the DNA matches it firmly. Clone size, where shown, is once, few, many, or a class for clones that have expanded.

j_call | d_call | clone_size | v_call | cdr3_nt | cdr3_aa
TRBJ1-2 | TRBD1 | few | TRBV2 | TGTGCCAGCAGTGAAGGGACAGGAGGGGGCTACACCTTC | CASSEGTGGGYTF
TRBJ1-1 | NA | many | TRBV12-3/TRBV12-4 | TGTGCCAGCAGTTTTCGGGGGTTCGACACTGAAGCTTTCTTT | CASSFRGFDTEAFF
TRBJ2-7 | NA | many | TRBV7-9 | TGTGCCAGCAGAGAAGACAGTTCCTACGAGCAGTACTTC | CASREDSSYEQYF
TRBJ2-2 | TRBD2 | few | TRBV18 | TGTGCCAGCTCACCGCAGACTAGCGTTGACACCGGGGAGCTGTTTTTT | CASSPQTSVDTGELFF
TRBJ2-7 | TRBD1 | few | TRBV7-9 | TGTGCCAGCAGCTCACCGGGACAGGACCTCTACGAGCAGTACTTC | CASSSPGQDLYEQYF
TRBJ2-3 | TRBD2 | NA | TRBV5-3 | TGTGCCAGCAGCCTACGGACTAGCGGGAGTGGGTTAGGCACAGATACGCAGTATTTT | CASSLRTSGSGLGTDTQYF
TRBJ2-4 | TRBD2 | NA | TRBV28 | TGTGCCAGCAGTCTCCCGGGACTAGGGGGAAACATTCAGTACTTC | CASSLPGLGGNIQYF
TRBJ2-2 | NA | NA | TRBV6-5 | TGTGCCAGCAGTTACATAGGCGGCCCAAATGGCGCCCGGGAGCTGTTTTTT | CASSYIGGPNGARELFF
TRBJ1-1 | NA | many | TRBV6-5 | TGTGCCAGCAGCAGATCAGGTACAGGGTATGCTGAAGCTTTCTTT | CASSRSGTGYAEAFF
TRBJ2-1 | NA | NA | TRBV6-5 | TGTGCCAGCCAACCCGCAGGGGGGGACAATGAGCAGTTCTTC | CASQPAGGDNEQFF
TRBJ1-2 | TRBD1 | NA | TRBV12-3/TRBV12-4 | TGTGCCGGCAGTTACCGGACAGGGGCGGTGGTCTATGGCTTCACCTTC | CAGSYRTGAVVYGFTF
TRBJ2-7 | NA | many | TRBV20-1 | TGCAGTGCCCAAGCGTTACAGGAATCCTACGAGCAGTACTTC | CSAQALQESYEQYF
TRBJ1-1 | NA | NA | TRBV6-5 | TGTGCCAGCAGTTACAGACAGGCGGACACTGAAGCTTTCTTT | CASSYRQADTEAFF
TRBJ2-7 | TRBD1 | NA | TRBV5-1 | TGCGCCAGCAGCTTGGCCATGGGACAGGGGTGGTACGAGCAGTACTTC | CASSLAMGQGWYEQYF
TRBJ2-3 | NA | many | TRBV27 | TGTGCCAGCACCCCATACTTTCGTCCAGATACGCAGTATTTT | CASTPYFRPDTQYF
TRBJ2-2 | TRBD1 | NA | TRBV28 | TGTGCCAGCAGTCTGAACGACAGGGGGAACACCGGGGAGCTGTTTTTT | CASSLNDRGNTGELFF
TRBJ2-3 | TRBD2 | few | TRBV12-3/TRBV12-4 | TGTGCCAGCAGTCTCGGGGAGGGAGCAGATACGCAGTATTTT | CASSLGEGADTQYF
TRBJ2-1 | TRBD1 | NA | TRBV20-1 | TGCAGTGCTAGAGACTTCCGGGACAGTGGTCTTGATGAGCAGTTCTTC | CSARDFRDSGLDEQFF
TRBJ1-2 | NA | NA | TRBV5-1 | TGCGCCAGCAGCTTTGAGGACAACTATGGCTACACCTTC | CASSFEDNYGYTF
TRBJ1-5 | TRBD1 | many | TRBV27 | TGTGCCAGCGGGGCAGGGGGCGGTCAGCCCCAGCATTTT | CASGAGGGQPQHF
TRBJ2-7 | TRBD1 | few | TRBV29-1 | TGCAGCGTTGAACAGGGGGCGTACGAGCAGTACTTC | CSVEQGAYEQYF
TRBJ1-6 | NA | few | TRBV16 | TGTGCCAGCAGCCAAAGGGCATCTCTCTCCTATAATTCACCCCTCCACTTT | CASSQRASLSYNSPLHF
TRBJ2-1 | NA | NA | TRBV6-6 | TGTGCCAGCAGTTACGTGGCGGGCTCCTACAATGAGCAGTTCTTC | CASSYVAGSYNEQFF
TRBJ2-5 | NA | NA | TRBV19 | TGTGCCAGTAGCCGGGACTTCGACCCAGAAGAGACCCAGTACTTC | CASSRDFDPEETQYF
TRBJ1-2 | NA | NA | TRBV20-1 | TGCAGTGCTAGAGGAAGCTATGGCTACACCTTC | CSARGSYGYTF
TRBJ2-7 | TRBD2 | NA | TRBV10-3 | TGTGCCATCACCTCGCGGGAGGGCCTCGACGAGCAGCACTTC | CAITSREGLDEQHF
TRBJ2-5 | TRBD2 | NA | TRBV25-1 | TGTGCCAGCAGGGGGGGACTAGTCGAGACCCAGTACTTC | CASRGGLVETQYF
TRBJ1-5 | NA | NA | TRBV6-1 | TGTGCCAGCAACCCCGGGACCCATAGCAATCAGCCCCAGCATTTT | CASNPGTHSNQPQHF
TRBJ2-7 | TRBD1 | few | TRBV4-2 | TGTGCCAGCAGCCAACAAAGCCAGGGGGTCTCGCTCGAGCAGTACTTC | CASSQQSQGVSLEQYF
TRBJ1-1 | NA | many | TRBV10-2 | TGCGCCAGCAGTGACAGGGGTTACACTGAAGCTTTCTTT | CASSDRGYTEAFF
TRBJ1-2 | TRBD1 | NA | TRBV27 | TGTGCCAGCGGTCAGGGACAGGGCGCAGAATATGGCTACACCTTC | CASGQGQGAEYGYTF
TRBJ2-7 | TRBD1 | few | TRBV4-1 | TGCGCCAGCAGCCAAGTCCGGACAGGGTTTAACGAGCAGTACTTC | CASSQVRTGFNEQYF
TRBJ2-7 | NA | few | TRBV4-2 | TGTGCCAGCAGCCAAGAGGTTGGCAGTCCCTACGAGCAGTACTTC | CASSQEVGSPYEQYF
TRBJ2-2 | TRBD1 | NA | TRBV4-3 | TGCGCCAGCAGCCAAGATCTTGTCGAGGGTGAGGGGGCTTGGACCGGGGAGCTGTTTTTT | CASSQDLVEGEGAWTGELFF
TRBJ1-2 | NA | NA | TRBV7-2 | TGTGCCAGCAGCCGGTGGCAGGATCATGGCTACACCTTC | CASSRWQDHGYTF
TRBJ2-7 | TRBD2 | many | TRBV27 | TGTGCCAGCAGTACGGGGACTAGCGGGAGCTCCTACGAGCAGTACTTC | CASSTGTSGSSYEQYF
TRBJ1-2 | NA | NA | TRBV3-1 | TGTGCCAGCAGCCTTGACAGGTCTCGGACCTATGGCTACACCTTC | CASSLDRSRTYGYTF
TRBJ2-1 | NA | NA | TRBV20-1 | TGCAGTGCTATGTATCGGGACTCTGTCTATGAGCAGTTCTTC | CSAMYRDSVYEQFF
TRBJ2-4 | NA | few | TRBV21-1 | TGTGCCAGCAGTATGGGGGACGAGGTAATGGCCAAAAACATTCAGTACTTC | CASSMGDEVMAKNIQYF
TRBJ2-7 | TRBD1 | few | TRBV5-1 | TGCGCCAGCAGCTTTGGGGACAGCTCCTACGAGCAGTACTTC | CASSFGDSSYEQYF
TRBJ2-3 | TRBD2 | many | TRBV4-3 | TGCGCCAGCAGCCAAGTGCTAGCGGGGGGGGCAGATACGCAGTATTTT | CASSQVLAGGADTQYF
TRBJ2-7 | TRBD1 | few | TRBV6-6 | TGTGCCAGCAGTTCCAACCCATCAGGGGGCGAGCAGTACTTC | CASSSNPSGGEQYF